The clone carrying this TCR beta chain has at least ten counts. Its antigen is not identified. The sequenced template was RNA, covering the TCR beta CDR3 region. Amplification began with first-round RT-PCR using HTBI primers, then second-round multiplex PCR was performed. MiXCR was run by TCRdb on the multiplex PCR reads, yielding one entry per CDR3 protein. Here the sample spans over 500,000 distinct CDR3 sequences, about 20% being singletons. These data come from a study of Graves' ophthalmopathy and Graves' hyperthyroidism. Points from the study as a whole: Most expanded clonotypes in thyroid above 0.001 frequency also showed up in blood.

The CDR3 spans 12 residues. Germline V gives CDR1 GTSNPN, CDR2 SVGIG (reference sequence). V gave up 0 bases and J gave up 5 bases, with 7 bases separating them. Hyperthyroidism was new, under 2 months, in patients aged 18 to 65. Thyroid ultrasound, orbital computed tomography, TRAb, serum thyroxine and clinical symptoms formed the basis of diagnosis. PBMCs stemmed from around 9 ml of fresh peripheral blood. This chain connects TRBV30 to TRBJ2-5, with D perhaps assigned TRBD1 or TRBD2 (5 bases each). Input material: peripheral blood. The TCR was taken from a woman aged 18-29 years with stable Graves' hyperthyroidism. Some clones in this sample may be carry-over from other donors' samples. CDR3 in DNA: TGTGCCTGGAGTGTAGGGGAGGAGACCCAGTACTTC. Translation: CAWSVGEETQYF.